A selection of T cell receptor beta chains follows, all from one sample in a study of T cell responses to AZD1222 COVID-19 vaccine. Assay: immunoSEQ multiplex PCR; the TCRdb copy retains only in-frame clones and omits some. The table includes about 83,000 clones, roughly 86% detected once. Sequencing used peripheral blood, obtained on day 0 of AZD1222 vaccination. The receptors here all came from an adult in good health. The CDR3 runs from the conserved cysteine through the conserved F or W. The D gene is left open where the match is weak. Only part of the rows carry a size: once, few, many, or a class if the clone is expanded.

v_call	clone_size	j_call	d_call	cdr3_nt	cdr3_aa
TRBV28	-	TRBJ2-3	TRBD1	TGTGCCAGCAGCGATCGAGGACAGGGGTTTCCAGATACGCAGTATTTT	CASSDRGQGFPDTQYF
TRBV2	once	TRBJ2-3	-	TGTGCCAGCAGTGACAGTTGGGGGGCCCAAGCACCAGATACGCAGTATTTT	CASSDSWGAQAPDTQYF
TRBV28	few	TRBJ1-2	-	TGTGCCAGCAGTTTATCGGGGTTCTATGGCTACACCTTC	CASSLSGFYGYTF
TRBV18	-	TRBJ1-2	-	TGTGCCAGCTCACCGACCCAGTCCAACTATGGCTACACCTTC	CASSPTQSNYGYTF
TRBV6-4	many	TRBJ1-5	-	TGTGCCAGCAGTTCACAGGGTGGGGATCAGCCCCAGCATTTT	CASSSQGGDQPQHF
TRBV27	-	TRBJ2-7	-	TGTGCCAGCAGTTTATACTCAGGGCGAGATGTCGAGCAGTACTTC	CASSLYSGRDVEQYF
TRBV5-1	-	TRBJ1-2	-	TGCGCCAGCAGCTTGGAAGGCTATGGCTACACCTTC	CASSLEGYGYTF
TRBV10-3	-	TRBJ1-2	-	TGTGCCATCAGTGAGGGGTCAGCGACGAACTATGGCTACACCTTC	CAISEGSATNYGYTF
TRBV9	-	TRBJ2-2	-	TGTGCCAGCAGCGTAGTCGCTAGCCAAACCGGGGAGCTGTTTTTT	CASSVVASQTGELFF
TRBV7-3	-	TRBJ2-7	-	TGTGCCAGCAGCTTAACTGGTGACCGTCCCTACGAGCAGTACTTC	CASSLTGDRPYEQYF
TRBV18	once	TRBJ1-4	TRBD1	TGTGCCAGCTCACCACTACAAGGGACAGGTCTTACTAATGAAAAACTGTTTTTT	CASSPLQGTGLTNEKLFF